Listed below are T cell receptor beta chains from one sample, sequenced in a study of T cell changes during pregnancy in multiple sclerosis. The data were produced by immunoSEQ multiplex PCR, yet TCRdb's version contains in-frame clones alone and is incomplete. The sample records fewer than 60,000 clones, roughly 93% being singletons. The sample was peripheral blood, taken in the second trimester of pregnancy. These receptors were obtained from a female donor with multiple sclerosis, enrolled in a pregnancy study. Each CDR3 is given with its conserved first and last residue. The D gene is left open where the match is weak. Rows may omit the clone size; those that give it use once, few, many or a size class.

V gene: TRBV18
clone size: -
D gene: -
CDR3 length: 14
J gene: TRBJ1-1
CDR3 DNA: TGTGCCAGCTCACCAAACAGGGTAAACACTGAAGCTTTCTTT
CDR3 protein: CASSPNRVNTEAFF

V gene: TRBV5-5
clone size: -
D gene: -
CDR3 length: 15
J gene: TRBJ1-1
CDR3 DNA: TGTGCCAGCAGCTTGGAAACAGGGCGGGGGACTGAAGCTTTCTTT
CDR3 protein: CASSLETGRGTEAFF

V gene: TRBV5-6
clone size: -
D gene: TRBD2
CDR3 length: 14
J gene: TRBJ2-5
CDR3 DNA: TGTGCCAGCAGCATCGGGACTAGACAAGAGACCCAGTACTTC
CDR3 protein: CASSIGTRQETQYF

V gene: TRBV5-1
clone size: -
D gene: -
CDR3 length: 17
J gene: TRBJ2-3
CDR3 DNA: TGCGCCAGCAGCTTGGGGGACCGGGACACCGGCACAGATACGCAGTATTTT
CDR3 protein: CASSLGDRDTGTDTQYF

V gene: TRBV7-3
clone size: -
D gene: TRBD2
CDR3 length: 14
J gene: TRBJ2-3
CDR3 DNA: TGTGCCAGCAGCACGGGGACTAGCGTCGATACGCAGTATTTT
CDR3 protein: CASSTGTSVDTQYF

V gene: TRBV20-1
clone size: -
D gene: -
CDR3 length: 11
J gene: TRBJ1-1
CDR3 DNA: TGCAGTGCCCCCACGGTAATTGAAGCTTTCTTT
CDR3 protein: CSAPTVIEAFF

V gene: TRBV7-2
clone size: once
D gene: -
CDR3 length: 12
J gene: TRBJ1-5
CDR3 DNA: TGTGCCAGCAGCTTACAGGGTCAGCCCCAGCATTTT
CDR3 protein: CASSLQGQPQHF

V gene: TRBV18
clone size: -
D gene: -
CDR3 length: 15
J gene: TRBJ2-7
CDR3 DNA: TGTGCCAGCTCACCTCAATGGGACAACTCCTACGAGCAGTACTTC
CDR3 protein: CASSPQWDNSYEQYF

V gene: TRBV19
clone size: -
D gene: -
CDR3 length: 13
J gene: TRBJ1-2
CDR3 DNA: TGTGCCAGTAGCCCTCTAGGAAACTATGGCTACACCTTC
CDR3 protein: CASSPLGNYGYTF

V gene: TRBV19
clone size: -
D gene: TRBD1
CDR3 length: 15
J gene: TRBJ2-7
CDR3 DNA: TGTGCCAGTAGTAGCCGGGACAGGGGAACCTACGAGCAGTACTTC
CDR3 protein: CASSSRDRGTYEQYF

V gene: TRBV6-5
clone size: -
D gene: TRBD1
CDR3 length: 13
J gene: TRBJ1-2
CDR3 DNA: TGTGCCAGCAGCCGACAGGGGGCTCGGGGCTACACCTTC
CDR3 protein: CASSRQGARGYTF

V gene: TRBV18
clone size: once
D gene: -
CDR3 length: 14
J gene: TRBJ1-6
CDR3 DNA: TGTGCCAGCTCACTACAGGTTCCTAATTCACCCCTCCACTTT
CDR3 protein: CASSLQVPNSPLHF

V gene: TRBV2
clone size: -
D gene: -
CDR3 length: 12
J gene: TRBJ1-4
CDR3 DNA: TGTGCCAGCAGGGGGCGGAATGAAAAACTGTTTTTT
CDR3 protein: CASRGRNEKLFF

V gene: TRBV28
clone size: -
D gene: TRBD1
CDR3 length: 14
J gene: TRBJ2-7
CDR3 DNA: TGTGCCAGCAGTTTGACAGGGGGCAAGGTCGAGCAGTACTTC
CDR3 protein: CASSLTGGKVEQYF

V gene: TRBV30
clone size: -
D gene: -
CDR3 length: 14
J gene: TRBJ1-4
CDR3 DNA: TGTGCCTGGGCCACAGGGACAACTAATGAAAAACTGTTTTTT
CDR3 protein: CAWATGTTNEKLFF

V gene: TRBV1
clone size: -
D gene: -
CDR3 length: 13
J gene: TRBJ1-6
CDR3 DNA: TGCACCAGCAGCCAACGTTTTAATTCACCCCTCCACTTT
CDR3 protein: CTSSQRFNSPLHF

V gene: TRBV5-1
clone size: -
D gene: TRBD2
CDR3 length: 16
J gene: TRBJ2-3
CDR3 DNA: TGCGCCAGCAGCCCGATAGCGGGGTCCTTGGGGAATACGCAGTATTTT
CDR3 protein: CASSPIAGSLGNTQYF

V gene: TRBV2
clone size: few
D gene: TRBD1
CDR3 length: 12
J gene: TRBJ2-7
CDR3 DNA: TGTGCCAGCAGGAACAGGGGGTACGAGCAGTACTTC
CDR3 protein: CASRNRGYEQYF

V gene: TRBV10-3
clone size: -
D gene: TRBD2
CDR3 length: 15
J gene: TRBJ2-2
CDR3 DNA: TGTGCCATCAGTGGACTAGCGGGGGACACCGGGGAGCTGTTTTTT
CDR3 protein: CAISGLAGDTGELFF

V gene: TRBV15
clone size: -
D gene: -
CDR3 length: 12
J gene: TRBJ2-1
CDR3 DNA: TGTGCCACCAGCACCAGTCGAAATGAGCAGTTCTTC
CDR3 protein: CATSTSRNEQFF

V gene: TRBV9
clone size: -
D gene: -
CDR3 length: 15
J gene: TRBJ1-4
CDR3 DNA: TGTGCCAGCAGCCCTCGGGGGGACTTTGATGAAAAACTGTTTTTT
CDR3 protein: CASSPRGDFDEKLFF

V gene: TRBV6-6
clone size: many
D gene: -
CDR3 length: 12
J gene: TRBJ1-2
CDR3 DNA: TGTGCCAGTGAGACACCTAACTATGGCTACACCTTC
CDR3 protein: CASETPNYGYTF

V gene: TRBV29-1
clone size: -
D gene: -
CDR3 length: 13
J gene: TRBJ2-5
CDR3 DNA: TGCAGCGTTGACCTCAGTGGTAAAGAGACCCAGTACTTC
CDR3 protein: CSVDLSGKETQYF

V gene: TRBV4-1
clone size: -
D gene: TRBD2
CDR3 length: 19
J gene: TRBJ2-3
CDR3 DNA: TGCGCCAGCAGCCGCGTCGGTAGTCCTAGCGGGGGGGAGAGGGATACGCAGTATTTT
CDR3 protein: CASSRVGSPSGGERDTQYF

V gene: TRBV7-3
clone size: -
D gene: -
CDR3 length: 13
J gene: TRBJ1-2
CDR3 DNA: TGTGCCAGCAGCCTAGATCTTGGATATGGCTACACCTTC
CDR3 protein: CASSLDLGYGYTF

V gene: TRBV27
clone size: -
D gene: TRBD1
CDR3 length: 20
J gene: TRBJ1-6
CDR3 DNA: TGTGCCAGCAGTTTAAGGGGGCAGGGACTAGGCTTGTACTATAATTCACCCCTCCACTTT
CDR3 protein: CASSLRGQGLGLYYNSPLHF

V gene: TRBV29-1
clone size: -
D gene: -
CDR3 length: 13
J gene: TRBJ1-4
CDR3 DNA: TGCAGCGTTGGGGGCCAGGTGGGGGAAAAACTGTTTTTT
CDR3 protein: CSVGGQVGEKLFF

V gene: TRBV18
clone size: once
D gene: -
CDR3 length: 14
J gene: TRBJ1-6
CDR3 DNA: TGTGCCAGCTCAGCTTCAGGGGAACGGTCACCCCTCCACTTT
CDR3 protein: CASSASGERSPLHF

V gene: TRBV7-2
clone size: once
D gene: -
CDR3 length: 13
J gene: TRBJ1-1
CDR3 DNA: TGTGCCAGCAGCTTAGAAGCGGTCACTGAAGCTTTCTTT
CDR3 protein: CASSLEAVTEAFF